Below are 23 T cell receptor beta chains sequenced from a single sample in a study of cytomegalovirus exposure and HLA in healthy donors. Measured with immunoSEQ multiplex PCR; TCRdb has only the in-frame clones, and not every one. The data show 170,000 or so clones, about 85% seen once. Sequencing was performed on PBMCs. Every receptor here comes from a man aged 18 to 29 in good health and CMV-seropositive.

The chain uses TRBV18 and TRBJ1-1, with 8 bases fitting TRBD1. Germline CDR1 KGHSH, CDR2 LQKENI. The CDR3 is made up of 16 amino acids. V lost 6 bases to trimming and J lost 1 base; unmatched junction nucleotides: 10. CDR3 coding DNA: TGTGCCAGCTCCCCCGGGGCGACAGGGGCGAACACTGAAGCTTTCTTT. As protein: CASSPGATGANTEAFF.

The chain employs TRBV27 and TRBJ2-1; possibly TRBD2 for D (5 bases). Trimming removed 5 bases from V and 5 bases from J, with 13 bases in between. This CDR3 has 14 residues. Looked up from germline, CDR1 is MNHEY and CDR2 is SMNVEV (reference sequence). The CDR3: CASSPLLEDNEQFF. In DNA form, the CDR3 reads TGTGCCAGCAGTCCCCTCTTGGAGGACAATGAGCAGTTCTTC.

This chain links TRBV29-1 with TRBJ2-3, with TRBD2 identical over 8 bases. The J segment lost 0 bases and the V segment lost 4 bases, leaving 3 bases of the junction unmatched. CDR1 SQVTM and CDR2 ANQGSEA come from the germline V gene. The CDR3 extends over 14 amino acids. Here the CDR3 DNA reads TGCAGCGTTGGGACTAGCTCTAGCACAGATACGCAGTATTTT. Translating it yields CSVGTSSSTDTQYF.

J is TRBJ1-3 and V is TRBV7-2; D uncertain. Germline V gene data show CDR1 as SGHTA and CDR2 as FQGNSA. This CDR3 contains 16 residues. V was pared by 2 bases and J by 0 bases, with 11 bases between. CDR3 amino acids: CASSLLGTNSGNTIYF. The CDR3 DNA reads as TGTGCCAGCAGCTTATTGGGCACGAACTCTGGAAACACCATATATTTT. Variable domain in full (rest from reference TRBV7-2 and TRBJ1-3): GAGVSQSPSNKVTEKGKDVELRCDPISGHTALYWYRQSLGQGLEFLIYFQGNSAPDKSGLPSDRFSAERTGGSVSTLTIQRTQQEDSAVYLCASSLLGTNSGNTIYFGEGSWLTVV.

The chain recombines TRBV6-6 with TRBJ1-2; tentative D call: TRBD1 (6 bases). V lost 4 bases to trimming and J lost 3 bases, with 18 bases between them. Germline CDR1 and CDR2: MNHNY and SVGAGI (reference sequence). The CDR3 is 16 amino acids. As DNA, the CDR3 is TGTGCCAGCAGTTCCTCTCTTAGACAGGCCCACTATGGCTACACCTTC. Translation: CASSSSLRQAHYGYTF.

This rearrangement joins TRBV27 to TRBJ2-1; D not certain. The CDR3 covers 14 residues. Germline CDR1 reads MNHEY; CDR2 reads SMNVEV (reference sequence). V lost 6 bases to trimming and J lost 1 base, with 10 bases between them. The CDR3: CASSTSPSYNEQFF. In DNA form, the CDR3 reads TGTGCCAGCAGCACATCGCCTTCCTACAATGAGCAGTTCTTC.

This sequence joins TRBV28 and TRBJ2-7; a weak D match, TRBD1 (6 bases). The CDR3 is 14 amino acids. The V and J ends lost 7 bases and 0 bases respectively, with 13 bases between them. Germline CDR1 is MDHEN and CDR2 is SYDVKM. This CDR3 reads CASKGEEFSYEQYF. The CDR3, as DNA: TGTGCCAGCAAGGGGGAAGAATTCTCCTACGAGCAGTACTTC.

The V call is TRBV9, the J call TRBJ2-7; D unclear. V was clipped by 6 bases and J by 0 bases, with 10 bases between them. There are 13 residues in the CDR3. The germline CDR1 and CDR2 sequences are SGDLS and YYNGEE. CDR3 sequence: CASKGDSSYEQYF. The CDR3 DNA reads TGTGCCAGCAAAGGCGACTCCTCCTACGAGCAGTACTTC.

This clone was counted a single time. The chain carries TRBV21-1 and TRBJ1-6. TRBV21-1 is classified as a pseudogene. The CDR3 runs 15 residues. The CDR3 DNA follows: TGTGCCAGCACCCGGAGGGAGGGGTGGAATTCACCCCTCCACTTT. This translates into CASTRREGWNSPLHF.

The rearrangement joins TRBV27 to TRBJ1-2; a possible D gene is TRBD1 (5 bases). CDR1 is MNHEY and CDR2 is SMNVEV in the germline V gene (reference sequence). The CDR3 length is 15 residues. The V gene lost 8 bases and the J gene lost 3 bases, with 19 bases spanning the gap. The CDR3 DNA reads TGTGCCAGCGCCCGCCCCAACACGGGGGACTATGGCTACACCTTC. Amino acids: CASARPNTGDYGYTF.

J is TRBJ2-7 and V is TRBV30; 8 bases line up with TRBD2. V lost 4 bases and J lost 1; bases outside the gene matches: 6. The CDR3 is made up of 14 amino acids. Germline loops: CDR1 GTSNPN, CDR2 SVGIG (reference sequence). CDR3 coding DNA: TGTGCCTGGACATACGCGGGGGGATCCTACGAGCAGTACTTC. Translated: CAWTYAGGSYEQYF.

J is TRBJ2-7 and V is TRBV6-6; TRBD1 aligns across 7 bases. The CDR3 length is 16 residues. CDR1 is MNHNY, CDR2 SVGAGI, per germline (reference sequence). V was clipped by 10 bases and J by 3 bases; unmatched bases: 18. CDR3 amino acids: CATGLQGPFGFYEQYF. CDR3 nucleotide sequence: TGTGCCACCGGGTTACAGGGGCCGTTCGGATTCTACGAGCAGTACTTC.

The V call is TRBV30, the J call TRBJ2-5; a weak D match, TRBD1 (6 bases). The ends were cut back, 2 bases at V and 4 bases at J, with 20 bases in the middle. The germline V gene has CDR1 GTSNPN and CDR2 SVGIG (reference sequence). The CDR3 has 16 amino acids. This CDR3 reads CAWSTGQGLSGETQYF. CDR3 DNA: TGTGCCTGGAGTACGGGGCAGGGGTTGAGTGGAGAGACCCAGTACTTC.

DNA of the CDR3: TGTGCCAGCAGCGATACGGAGGGGGCGCGGGAAAAACTGTTTTTT. It translates to CASSDTEGAREKLFF. This chain links TRBV28 with TRBJ1-4; TRBD1 aligns across 7 bases. Germline loops: CDR1 MDHEN, CDR2 SYDVKM. The ends lost 6 bases at V and 8 bases at J; junction bases unmatched: 12. The CDR3 is 15 residues long.

This clone was seen only once. The J gene is TRBJ2-5, the V gene TRBV29-1, with 8 bases that match TRBD1. The CDR3 runs 18 residues. Germline trimming cut 0 bases from V and 1 base from J; bases unmatched to any gene: 13. Looked up from germline, CDR1 is SQVTM and CDR2 is ANQGSEA. The CDR3 DNA reads TGCAGCGTTGAAGACGGTGGCTGGGACAGGAAACTCCAAGAGACCCAGTACTTC. Translated: CSVEDGGWDRKLQETQYF.

This chain uses TRBV7-8 with TRBJ2-5; D is unclear. The CDR3 is made up of 14 amino acids. V lost 0 bases, J lost 5 bases, and 10 bases lay in between. CDR1 and CDR2 from the germline V gene are SGHVS and FQNEAQ. Here the CDR3 DNA reads TGTGCCAGCAGCTTAGCTGTACTCGCGGAGACCCAGTACTTC. It translates to CASSLAVLAETQYF.

The chain carries TRBV7-6 and TRBJ2-2; no definite D call. The V gene's germline CDR1 is SGHVS and CDR2 FNYEAQ. The CDR3 is 14 amino acids. V shed 1 base and J shed 4 bases, with 7 bases lying between them. The CDR3 bases are TGTGCCAGCAGCTTAGAACAAGTCACCGGGGAGCTGTTTTTT. Translated: CASSLEQVTGELFF.

This chain links TRBV5-4 with TRBJ2-2; D is unclear. Germline CDR1 and CDR2: SGHNT and YYREEE (reference sequence). V gave up 0 bases and J gave up 0 bases, with 6 bases separating them. This CDR3 comprises 15 residues. CDR3 region: CASSLAGTNTGELFF. CDR3 in DNA: TGTGCCAGCAGCTTGGCCGGTACGAACACCGGGGAGCTGTTTTTT.

J is TRBJ2-7 and V is TRBV27, with D possibly matching TRBD1 (7 bases). This CDR3 comprises 15 residues. The V gene lost 3 bases and the J gene lost 2 bases, with 14 bases spanning the gap. The germline CDR1 and CDR2 sequences are MNHEY and SMNVEV (reference sequence). The chain's CDR3 is CASSFLDRRAYEQYF. The DNA of the CDR3 is TGTGCCAGCAGTTTCCTGGACAGGAGGGCCTACGAGCAGTACTTC.

The CDR3 DNA is TGTGCCAGCAGTGAATCCTTGAGGCTTCCAAATGAGCAGTTCTTC. Protein: CASSESLRLPNEQFF. V is TRBV25-1 and J is TRBJ2-1; no definite D call. The CDR3 length is 15 residues. Trimming stripped 1 base from V and 7 bases from J, with 14 bases between. Germline assignment: CDR1 MGHDK and CDR2 SYGVNS.

The chain employs TRBV11-2 and TRBJ2-1, with 13 bases that match TRBD2. Germline V gene sequence: CDR1 SGHAT, CDR2 FQNNGV. This CDR3 region has 15 residues. The J segment lost 8 bases and the V segment lost 2 bases, leaving 3 bases of the junction unmatched. The CDR3, as DNA: TGTGCCAGCAGCTTAACTAGCGGGGGGGCCCATGAGCAGTTCTTC. It is translated as CASSLTSGGAHEQFF.

This clone has only a few counts. The chain is built from TRBV5-1 and TRBJ2-1; tentatively, D is TRBD2 (6 bases). The CDR3 has 12 residues. V was trimmed by 1 base and J by 10 bases, leaving 9 bases between them. Germline V gene data show CDR1 as SGHRS and CDR2 as YFSETQ. The CDR3 DNA follows: TGCGCCAGCAGCTTGCGGGGGATCGAGCAGTTCTTC. Translation: CASSLRGIEQFF.

The chain joins TRBV11-2 to TRBJ1-1, with TRBD1 matching over 9 bases. V dropped 2 bases and J dropped 3; count of bases not matched to a gene: 7. The CDR3 spans 16 residues. Germline values: CDR1 SGHAT, CDR2 FQNNGV. The CDR3 protein is CASSLYRDRVDTEAFF. The CDR3, as DNA: TGTGCCAGCAGCTTATATCGGGACAGGGTAGACACTGAAGCTTTCTTT.